This T cell receptor beta chain was retrieved from a study of identical twins. Overall study findings and caveats: Weaker excess sharing between twins was seen in beta out-of-frame sequences.

One entry per CDR3 protein results from TCRdb running MiXCR on the 5' RACE reads. The table shows hundreds of thousands of distinct CDR3 sequences, with more than 13% occurring only once. On this clonotype: Its target is unknown.

V was trimmed by 6 bases and J by 2 bases, leaving 14 bases between them. Germline CDR1 is WSHSY and CDR2 is SAAADI. The CDR3 consists of 14 residues. Everyone who gave samples was a healthy Caucasian. The chain uses TRBV10-2 and TRBJ2-7; perhaps TRBD2 as D (6 bases). Source material: memory (CD45RO+) T cells sorted from blood. This TCR came from a young woman in good health. The CDR3 protein is CASRVGGTPYEQYF. The CDR3 DNA is TGCGCCAGCAGGGTGGGGGGAACACCCTACGAGCAGTACTTC.